The rows below give T cell receptor beta chains drawn from one sample of a study of immune heterogeneity within non-small cell lung tumors. Via MiXCR, TCRdb re-called the multiplex PCR reads, giving one row per CDR3 protein. Among about 11,000 distinct CDR3 sequences listed, approximately 18% were seen once. The specimen was lung tumor tissue. The source of these receptors is a man between 60 and 70 years old with non-small cell lung cancer. The CDR3 runs from the conserved cysteine through the conserved F or W. Fields, in order: V gene, J gene, D gene, clone size, CDR3 DNA, CDR3 protein. A D gene is named only where the DNA matches it firmly. Size is stated for part of the rows, as once, few or many counts, or as a class when the clone is expanded.

TRBV11-3,TRBJ2-7,TRBD1,medium-sized,TGTGCCAGCAGCTTAGTGGCAGGGGGCGGCGAGCAGTACTTC,CASSLVAGGGEQYF
TRBV12-3/TRBV12-4,TRBJ1-1,TRBD1,few,TGTGCCAGCAGTTTAAGGACAGGCGCTGAAGCTTTCTTT,CASSLRTGAEAFF
TRBV7-9,TRBJ2-1,TRBD2,medium-sized,TGTGCCAGCAGCTTAGGATCCGGGACTAGCGGGAGCAATGAGCAGTTCTTC,CASSLGSGTSGSNEQFF
TRBV28,TRBJ1-2,NA,large,TGTGCCAGCACCATTTCCCGGTTGGGCATTTATGGCTACACCTTC,CASTISRLGIYGYTF
TRBV12-3/TRBV12-4,TRBJ1-5,NA,medium-sized,TGTGCCAGCAGCCCTACAGGAGACAATCAGCCCCAGCATTTT,CASSPTGDNQPQHF
TRBV6-1,TRBJ2-6,TRBD1,NA,TGTGCCAGCAGTGCGTTTGGGACAGGGTCTTCCGGGGCCAACGTCCTGACTTTC,CASSAFGTGSSGANVLTF
TRBV6-1,TRBJ1-4,NA,few,TGTGCCAGCAGTACCCCAGGGTCGGAAAAACTGTTTTTT,CASSTPGSEKLFF
TRBV12-5,TRBJ1-4,NA,medium-sized,TGTGCTAGTGGTTTGGTTCTCTTAAGAGAAGTTAATGAAAAACTGTTTTTT,CASGLVLLREVNEKLFF
TRBV19,TRBJ2-7,TRBD2,medium-sized,TGTGCCACAGCTAGCGGGAGGGCGTCCTACGAGCAGTACTTC,CATASGRASYEQYF
TRBV6-1,TRBJ1-1,TRBD1,few,TGTGCCAGCAGCTGGACAGGGAACACTGAAGCTTTCTTT,CASSWTGNTEAFF
TRBV7-2,TRBJ1-1,TRBD1,many,TGTGCCAGCAGCGAAATCGGGACAGGGGGCTCTGAAGCTTTCTTT,CASSEIGTGGSEAFF
TRBV20-1,TRBJ2-3,TRBD2,NA,TGCAGTGCTACTCAACTAGCGGGGGACTTCACAGATACGCAGTATTTT,CSATQLAGDFTDTQYF
TRBV28,TRBJ1-5,TRBD1,NA,TGTGCCAGCAGCGGACAGGAATATCAGCCCCAGCATTTT,CASSGQEYQPQHF
TRBV6-6,TRBJ2-1,TRBD2,medium-sized,TGTGCCAGCAGTTACTCTAGCGGGAGATGGGGTGAGCAGTTCTTC,CASSYSSGRWGEQFF
TRBV6-1,TRBJ2-3,TRBD1,medium-sized,TGTGCCAGCGACGGACAGGGGGGCACAGATACGCAGTATTTT,CASDGQGGTDTQYF
TRBV9,TRBJ2-1,NA,NA,TGTGCCAGCAGCGTAGATGCTATGGGGGGCGCCCAGTTCTTC,CASSVDAMGGAQFF
TRBV27,TRBJ2-1,NA,many,TGTGCCAGCAGCCTAGGGTCCTACAATGAGCAGTTCTTC,CASSLGSYNEQFF